These T cell receptor beta chains were read from a single sample in a study of OX40 agonist ivuxolimab in advanced cancers. Sequencing was performed with immunoSEQ multiplex PCR; in TCRdb, only in-frame clones are kept and a portion is missing. Here the sample spans 50,000 to 75,000 clones, roughly 85% being singletons. The sequencing here drew on CD4+ or CD8+ T cells sorted from blood, taken in a trial of the OX40 agonist ivuxolimab. Source of these receptors: an adult with an advanced solid tumor such as melanoma, head and neck, liver or kidney cancer. CDR3s include the opening cysteine and the closing phenylalanine or tryptophan. The order of the fields is clone size, V gene, D gene, J gene, CDR3 protein, CDR3 DNA. The D gene is left open where the match is weak. Some rows have no size entry. The others give once, few or many, or a class for an expanded clone.

size: NA; V: TRBV5-6; D: NA; J: TRBJ1-4; CDR3: CASSVGGTNEKLFF; DNA: TGTGCCAGCAGCGTAGGGGGAACTAATGAAAAACTGTTTTTT
size: NA; V: TRBV29-1; D: NA; J: TRBJ2-3; CDR3: CSVEEGTDTQYF; DNA: TGCAGCGTTGAGGAAGGCACAGATACGCAGTATTTT
size: NA; V: TRBV28; D: NA; J: TRBJ2-7; CDR3: CATMETDLYEQYF; DNA: TGTGCCACCATGGAGACAGATCTTTACGAGCAGTACTTC
size: NA; V: TRBV15; D: TRBD2; J: TRBJ2-1; CDR3: CATHLAGGSYNEQFF; DNA: TGTGCCACACACCTTGCGGGGGGTAGCTACAATGAGCAGTTCTTC
size: NA; V: TRBV4-1; D: TRBD2; J: TRBJ2-1; CDR3: CASSLAGHSYNEQFF; DNA: TGCGCCAGCAGCCTAGCGGGTCACTCCTACAATGAGCAGTTCTTC
size: NA; V: TRBV6-1; D: NA; J: TRBJ1-2; CDR3: CASSEAPGVYGYTF; DNA: TGTGCCAGCAGTGAAGCCCCAGGGGTCTATGGCTACACCTTC
size: NA; V: TRBV5-1; D: TRBD1; J: TRBJ1-1; CDR3: CASRRDSSEAFF; DNA: TGCGCCAGCAGGCGGGACAGTTCTGAAGCTTTCTTT
size: NA; V: TRBV11-3; D: NA; J: TRBJ1-3; CDR3: CASSLPPGNETYHSGNTIYF; DNA: TGTGCCAGCAGCTTGCCCCCAGGGAACGAGACATACCACTCTGGAAACACCATATATTTT
size: few; V: TRBV7-6; D: TRBD2; J: TRBJ2-5; CDR3: CASCGGAHQETQYF; DNA: TGTGCCTCCTGCGGGGGAGCCCACCAAGAGACCCAGTACTTC
size: NA; V: TRBV6-1; D: NA; J: TRBJ1-5; CDR3: CASSHSGSWDQPQHF; DNA: TGTGCCAGCAGTCATTCTGGGTCTTGGGATCAGCCCCAGCATTTT
size: NA; V: TRBV28; D: TRBD2; J: TRBJ2-1; CDR3: CASRNSGNNEQFF; DNA: TGTGCCAGCAGAAATAGCGGGAACAATGAGCAGTTCTTC
size: NA; V: TRBV19; D: TRBD2; J: TRBJ2-7; CDR3: CASGRGSYEQYF; DNA: TGTGCCAGTGGGAGGGGTAGCTACGAGCAGTACTTC
size: NA; V: TRBV30; D: NA; J: TRBJ2-4; CDR3: CAWSPPVKNIQYF; DNA: TGTGCCTGGAGCCCCCCGGTCAAAAACATTCAGTACTTC
size: NA; V: TRBV7-2; D: TRBD2; J: TRBJ2-7; CDR3: CASSGGTSGYYEQYF; DNA: TGTGCCAGCAGCGGGGGGACTAGTGGGTACTACGAGCAGTACTTC
size: NA; V: TRBV5-1; D: TRBD1; J: TRBJ2-7; CDR3: CASSLGTGTGEQYF; DNA: TGCGCCAGCAGCTTGGGGACAGGGACGGGAGAGCAGTACTTC
size: NA; V: TRBV29-1; D: NA; J: TRBJ2-7; CDR3: CSVLLQDTYEQYF; DNA: TGCAGCGTCCTCCTACAGGATACCTACGAGCAGTACTTC
size: once; V: TRBV6-6; D: NA; J: TRBJ1-2; CDR3: CASSYRGREGYTF; DNA: TGTGCCAGCAGTTACCGAGGACGAGAGGGCTACACCTTC
size: NA; V: TRBV18; D: NA; J: TRBJ2-2; CDR3: CASSPGHGELFF; DNA: TGTGCCAGCTCACCGGGACACGGGGAGCTGTTTTTT
size: NA; V: TRBV14; D: NA; J: TRBJ2-7; CDR3: CASSQERGRTYEQYF; DNA: TGTGCCAGCAGCCAAGAGCGAGGTCGGACCTACGAGCAGTACTTC
size: NA; V: TRBV11-1; D: TRBD1; J: TRBJ2-2; CDR3: CASSLEGIFQGAVGELFF; DNA: TGTGCCAGCAGCTTAGAAGGAATTTTCCAGGGGGCCGTCGGGGAGCTGTTTTTT
size: once; V: TRBV18; D: TRBD2; J: TRBJ2-1; CDR3: CASSPPGGRSSEQFF; DNA: TGTGCCAGCTCACCACCGGGCGGGAGGTCTAGTGAGCAGTTCTTC
size: once; V: TRBV5-1; D: TRBD2; J: TRBJ2-5; CDR3: CASSSGTSGSGTQYF; DNA: TGCGCCAGCAGCTCCGGGACTAGCGGGAGTGGGACCCAGTACTTC
size: NA; V: TRBV5-1; D: TRBD1; J: TRBJ2-7; CDR3: CASTGSGTGPIPPSYEQYF; DNA: TGCGCCAGCACCGGGTCCGGGACAGGGCCTATTCCCCCCTCCTACGAGCAGTACTTC
size: NA; V: TRBV11-2; D: TRBD2; J: TRBJ2-7; CDR3: CASSSSGSRAEQYF; DNA: TGTGCCAGCAGCTCTAGCGGGAGCAGGGCCGAGCAGTACTTC
size: NA; V: TRBV25-1; D: NA; J: TRBJ2-6; CDR3: CASSGGFSGANVLTF; DNA: TGTGCCAGCAGCGGCGGGTTCTCTGGGGCCAACGTCCTGACTTTC
size: NA; V: TRBV18; D: TRBD1; J: TRBJ2-3; CDR3: CASSPSRTGLSTDTQYF; DNA: TGTGCCAGCTCCCCGTCTCGGACAGGGCTCAGCACAGATACGCAGTATTTT
size: NA; V: TRBV5-8; D: NA; J: TRBJ1-4; CDR3: CASSLGPATNEKLFF; DNA: TGTGCCAGCAGCTTGGGGCCAGCAACTAATGAAAAACTGTTTTTT
size: NA; V: TRBV11-1; D: TRBD2; J: TRBJ2-7; CDR3: CASSPYGTSGSYEQYF; DNA: TGTGCCAGCAGCCCCTACGGGACTAGCGGGAGCTACGAGCAGTACTTC
size: NA; V: TRBV30; D: NA; J: TRBJ2-5; CDR3: CAWSLGGTQETQYF; DNA: TGTGCCTGGAGTCTTGGCGGAACCCAAGAGACCCAGTACTTC
size: NA; V: TRBV11-2; D: NA; J: TRBJ2-5; CDR3: CASSYSQETQYF; DNA: TGTGCCAGCAGCTACAGCCAAGAGACCCAGTACTTC
size: NA; V: TRBV30; D: TRBD1; J: TRBJ1-2; CDR3: CAWGQGALYTF; DNA: TGTGCCTGGGGGCAGGGGGCCCTTTACACCTTC
size: NA; V: TRBV6-5; D: NA; J: TRBJ2-7; CDR3: CASGPTRGPYEQYF; DNA: TGTGCCAGCGGCCCGACTAGGGGTCCTTACGAGCAGTACTTC
size: few; V: TRBV10-3; D: NA; J: TRBJ1-3; CDR3: CAISETISGNTIYF; DNA: TGTGCCATCAGTGAGACAATTTCTGGAAACACCATATATTTT
size: NA; V: TRBV19; D: NA; J: TRBJ1-5; CDR3: CASRPRGESQPQHF; DNA: TGTGCCAGTAGGCCGCGAGGGGAGAGTCAGCCCCAGCATTTT
size: few; V: TRBV6-5; D: NA; J: TRBJ1-2; CDR3: CASSYFQSGPYGYTF; DNA: TGTGCCAGCAGTTACTTTCAGTCAGGACCCTATGGCTACACCTTC
size: NA; V: TRBV25-1; D: TRBD1; J: TRBJ2-5; CDR3: CASSGDRGLETQYF; DNA: TGTGCCAGCAGTGGGGACAGGGGGCTAGAGACCCAGTACTTC
size: NA; V: TRBV5-6; D: NA; J: TRBJ2-7; CDR3: CASSLFPAGPYEQYF; DNA: TGTGCCAGCAGCTTGTTCCCGGCAGGGCCCTACGAGCAGTACTTC
size: NA; V: TRBV21-1; D: NA; J: TRBJ2-1; CDR3: CASSKMRQGIHEQFF; DNA: TGTGCCAGCAGCAAAATGAGACAGGGGATCCATGAGCAGTTCTTC
size: NA; V: TRBV5-1; D: NA; J: TRBJ2-1; CDR3: CASSTTHGGALHYNEQFF; DNA: TGCGCCAGCAGCACTACGCACGGGGGAGCCTTACACTACAATGAGCAGTTCTTC
size: NA; V: TRBV5-1; D: NA; J: TRBJ2-5; CDR3: CASSLSRVTETQYF; DNA: TGCGCCAGCAGCTTGTCTCGGGTAACGGAGACCCAGTACTTC
size: NA; V: TRBV10-3; D: TRBD1; J: TRBJ1-1; CDR3: CAIRAGTANTEAFF; DNA: TGTGCCATCAGGGCCGGGACAGCCAACACTGAAGCTTTCTTT
size: NA; V: TRBV5-1; D: TRBD1; J: TRBJ2-7; CDR3: CASSFRQGSYEQYF; DNA: TGCGCCAGCAGCTTTCGACAGGGGTCCTACGAGCAGTACTTC
size: NA; V: TRBV10-2; D: TRBD2; J: TRBJ2-1; CDR3: CASSALAGHNEQFF; DNA: TGCGCCAGCAGTGCACTAGCGGGACACAATGAGCAGTTCTTC